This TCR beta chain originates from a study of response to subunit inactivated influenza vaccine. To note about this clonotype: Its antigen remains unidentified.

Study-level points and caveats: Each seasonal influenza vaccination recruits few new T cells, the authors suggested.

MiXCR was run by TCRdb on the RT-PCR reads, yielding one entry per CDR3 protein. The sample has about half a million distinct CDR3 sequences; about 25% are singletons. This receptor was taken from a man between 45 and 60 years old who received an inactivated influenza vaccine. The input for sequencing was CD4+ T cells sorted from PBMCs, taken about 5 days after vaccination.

The CDR3 reads CASREASGGGTQYF. For the CDR3, the DNA is TGTGCCAGTCGGGAGGCTAGCGGGGGGGGAACCCAGTACTTC. The chain employs TRBV7-2 and TRBJ2-5, with 12 bases that match TRBD2. V trimming: 9 bases; J trimming: 8 bases; junction bases outside the gene matches: 10. The germline gives CDR1 SGHTA, CDR2 FQGNSA. CDR3 length equals 14 residues.